Given below is one TCR beta chain in context. Other DNA sequences from this sample encode an identical CDR3 as well. This sample stems from a study of blood T cell repertoires in COVID-19. Trimming at V came to 6 bases and at J to 3 bases, leaving 6 bases not matched to a gene. This CDR3 is 14 amino acids long. Germline CDR1 and CDR2: MNHEY and SVGAGI. The protocol was immunoSEQ multiplex PCR, while the TCRdb copy is restricted to in-frame clones and leaves out a portion. This table holds roughly 190,000 clones, around 84% found once. The receptor comes from a human donor in a cohort sampled during active COVID-19. Specimen: peripheral blood. The V call is TRBV6-5, the J call TRBJ1-1, with TRBD1 matching over 8 bases. DNA for the CDR3: TGTGCCAGCAGCTCGGACAGGGCCGACACTGAAGCTTTCTTT. Protein sequence: CASSSDRADTEAFF.